In this sample, the clone carrying this T cell receptor beta chain turned up many times. This specimen belongs to a study of early T cells in non-severe SARS-CoV-2 infection. About the study: RNA in bulk from unsorted whole blood was sequenced, and chains were unpaired.

V dropped 3 bases and J dropped 1 base, with 7 bases sitting between them. The CDR3 length is 15 residues. TCRdb ran MiXCR on the 5' RACE reads and lists one entry per CDR3 protein. The sample holds around 27,000 distinct CDR3 sequences, 2.9% seen once. V usage is TRBV12-3 or TRBV12-4 and J usage is TRBJ2-6, with D possibly being TRBD2 (5 bases). Material for sequencing was whole blood. This clonotype originated in an adult who was a healthcare worker with PCR-confirmed SARS-CoV-2 infection or an uninfected control (not recorded which). CDR3 region: CASSFSGSGANVLTF. In nucleotides, the CDR3 is TGTGCCAGCAGTTTCTCGGGATCTGGGGCCAACGTCCTGACTTTC.